This T cell receptor beta chain was captured by sequencing in a study of shared clonotypes between healthy human individuals. Notes on this clone: A single base is all that separates this from a far larger clone, so a read error is likely.

Healthy HIV-negative adults with no recent acute infections or vaccinations were recruited as donors. The V end was cut by 2 bases, the J end by 0 bases, with 14 bases between. The CDR3 runs to 16 residues. CDR1 is MGHRA and CDR2 is YSYEKL in the germline V gene. The table came from immunoSEQ multiplex PCR; TCRdb's copy has only in-frame clones and leaves some out. The sample yields roughly 500,000 clones, over 75% seen once. Material for sequencing was PBMCs. The TCR was taken from a middle-aged woman in good health. Some clones in this sample may be carry-over from other donors' samples. The chain carries TRBV4-1 and TRBJ2-7, with D perhaps TRBD1 (6 bases). The CDR3: CASSQHRGMGSYEQYF. The CDR3 nucleotides read TGCGCCAGCAGCCAACATAGGGGGATGGGCTCCTACGAGCAGTACTTC.